This T cell receptor beta chain derives from a study of blood T cell repertoires in COVID-19. The data were produced by immunoSEQ multiplex PCR, yet TCRdb's version contains in-frame clones alone and is incomplete. The profile shows more than 250,000 clones, less than 90% of them singletons. Trimming at V came to 5 bases and at J to 3 bases, leaving 5 bases not matched to a gene. The CDR3 runs to 14 residues. From germline, CDR1 is MNHEY and CDR2 SMNVEV (reference sequence). Sequenced: peripheral blood. The origin of this receptor is a man aged 55 to 70 who had recovered from COVID-19. The genes are TRBV27 and TRBJ2-7; 9 bases match TRBD1. The CDR3 DNA reads as TGTGCCAGCAGTCACCGGGACAGGGACTACGAGCAGTACTTC. Its protein product is CASSHRDRDYEQYF.